This TCR beta chain was recovered during a study of OX40 agonist ivuxolimab in advanced cancers. About the research overall: An anti-OX40 (CD134) antibody with agonistic activity, ivuxolimab, was administered to patients. Points from the study as a whole: Compared with CD4+, CD8+ T cells on average had more expanded clones.

Trimming cost V 0 bases and J 6 bases; bases outside gene matches: 7. Per the germline V gene, CDR1 is SGHTA and CDR2 is FQGNSA. The CDR3 contains 16 residues. Notes on this clone: Its antigen is as yet unknown.

Data came from immunoSEQ multiplex PCR; TCRdb stores just in-frame clones and leaves some out. The sample holds 95,000 or so clones, roughly 84% seen once. The sequence was obtained from an adult with an advanced solid tumor such as melanoma, head and neck, liver or kidney cancer. This rearrangement joins TRBV7-2 to TRBJ2-1; TRBD2 matches at 8 bases. Source: CD4+ or CD8+ T cells sorted from blood, taken in a trial of the OX40 agonist ivuxolimab. The CDR3: CASSLAAGGVGNEQFF. The CDR3 DNA is TGTGCCAGCAGCTTAGCCGCGGGAGGAGTCGGCAATGAGCAGTTCTTC.